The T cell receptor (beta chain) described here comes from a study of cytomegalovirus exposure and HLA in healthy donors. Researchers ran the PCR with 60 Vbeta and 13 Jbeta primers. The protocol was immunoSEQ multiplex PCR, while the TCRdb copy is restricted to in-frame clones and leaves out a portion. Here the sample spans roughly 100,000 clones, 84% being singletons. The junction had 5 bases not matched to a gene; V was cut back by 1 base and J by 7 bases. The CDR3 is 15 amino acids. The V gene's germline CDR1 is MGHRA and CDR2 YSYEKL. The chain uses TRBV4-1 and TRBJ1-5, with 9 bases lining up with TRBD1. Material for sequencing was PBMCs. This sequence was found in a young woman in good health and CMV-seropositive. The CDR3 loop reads CASSQADRGGQPQHF. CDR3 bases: TGCGCCAGCAGCCAAGCGGACAGGGGAGGGCAGCCCCAGCATTTT.